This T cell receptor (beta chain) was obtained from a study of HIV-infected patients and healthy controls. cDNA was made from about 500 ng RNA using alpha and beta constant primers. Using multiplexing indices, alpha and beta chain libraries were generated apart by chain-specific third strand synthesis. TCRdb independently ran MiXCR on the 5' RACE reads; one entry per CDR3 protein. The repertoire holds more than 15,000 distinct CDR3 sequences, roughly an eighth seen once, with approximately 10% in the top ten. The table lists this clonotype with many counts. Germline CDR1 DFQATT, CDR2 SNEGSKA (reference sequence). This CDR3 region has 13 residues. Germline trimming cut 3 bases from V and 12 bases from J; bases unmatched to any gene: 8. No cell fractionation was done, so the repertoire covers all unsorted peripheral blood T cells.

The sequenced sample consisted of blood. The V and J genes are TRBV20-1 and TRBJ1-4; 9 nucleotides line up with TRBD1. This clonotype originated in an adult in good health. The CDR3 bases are TGCAGTGCTAGGGGGACAGGGCTTCCAGAACTGTTTTTT. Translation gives CSARGTGLPELFF.